Shown below are 5 T cell receptor beta chains from a single sample sequenced in a study of beta chain features in type 1 diabetes. Findings and limits, study-wide: Shorter TCRB CDR3s, moderately but significantly so, were found in Type 1 diabetes patients in all four CD4+ subsets.

What these receptors recognize is not known. Every bit of the isolated RNA underwent reverse transcription, so sequencing read expressed TCRB transcripts. Here immunoSEQ multiplex PCR was the method, and the copy in TCRdb shows in-frame clones only, minus some. The sample has more than 550,000 clones; over 12% are singletons. The sequencing input was naive CD4+ T cells from blood. The receptor source for this set is a young man with type 1 diabetes.

The chain has TRBV6-5 and TRBJ2-7; 8 nucleotides line up with TRBD2. Germline V gene data show CDR1 as MNHEY and CDR2 as SVGAGI. The CDR3 runs to 13 residues. V dropped 2 bases and J dropped 6; count of bases not matched to a gene: 3. For the CDR3, the DNA is TGTGCCAGCAGTTACCAGCTAGCGGGCGAGCAGTACTTC. Its protein is CASSYQLAGEQYF.

This clone was observed a handful of times. This rearrangement joins TRBV11-3 to TRBJ2-1; possible D gene TRBD1, 5 bases. This CDR3 comprises 14 residues. Between the trimmed V and J ends, which lost 0 bases and 3 bases, there was a span of 6 bases. CDR1 is SGHNT, CDR2 YENEEA, per germline. The CDR3 here is CASSLDDSYNEQFF. CDR3 nucleotides: TGTGCCAGCAGCTTAGATGACAGCTACAATGAGCAGTTCTTC. The full variable domain, its missing parts supplied by reference TRBV11-3 and TRBJ2-1, is EAGVVQSPRYKIIEKKQPVAFWCNPISGHNTLYWYLQNLGQGPELLIRYENEEAVDDSQLPKDRFSAERLKGVDSTLKIQPAELGDSAVYLCASSLDDSYNEQFFGPGTRLTVL.

A few counts support this clone. The chain recombines TRBV5-4 with TRBJ2-7; no definite D call. With 0 bases removed from V and 4 bases from J, the gap between germline ends came to 8 bases. Germline V gene data show CDR1 as SGHNT and CDR2 as YYREEE (reference sequence). This CDR3 contains 13 residues. The CDR3 reads CASSLDMGYEQYF. CDR3 nucleotide sequence: TGTGCCAGCAGCTTGGACATGGGTTACGAGCAGTACTTC.

This chain links TRBV30 with TRBJ2-1, with 11 bases fitting TRBD2. V was clipped by 5 bases and J by 7 bases; unmatched bases: 13. Germline V gene data show CDR1 as GTSNPN and CDR2 as SVGIG (reference sequence). The CDR3 has 16 residues. The CDR3 loop is CAWGHLALAGGNEQFF. CDR3 nucleotide sequence: TGTGCCTGGGGGCATCTGGCCCTAGCGGGGGGAAATGAGCAGTTCTTC. Full variable domain (missing parts from reference TRBV30 and TRBJ2-1): SQTIHQWPATLVQPVGSPLSLECTVEGTSNPNLYWYRQAAGRGLQLLFYSVGIGQISSEVPQNLSASRPQDRQFILSSKKLLLSDSGFYLCAWGHLALAGGNEQFFGPGTRLTVL.

The gene calls are TRBV7-2 and TRBJ1-2; 7 bases line up with TRBD1. V was clipped by 2 bases and J by 4 bases; unmatched bases: 10. Germline-derived CDR1 and CDR2 are SGHTA and FQGNSA. This CDR3 spans 16 amino acids. CDR3 nucleotides: TGTGCCAGCAGCTTACGAGGAGGGGGCTTAACCTATGGCTACACCTTC. It yields the protein CASSLRGGGLTYGYTF.